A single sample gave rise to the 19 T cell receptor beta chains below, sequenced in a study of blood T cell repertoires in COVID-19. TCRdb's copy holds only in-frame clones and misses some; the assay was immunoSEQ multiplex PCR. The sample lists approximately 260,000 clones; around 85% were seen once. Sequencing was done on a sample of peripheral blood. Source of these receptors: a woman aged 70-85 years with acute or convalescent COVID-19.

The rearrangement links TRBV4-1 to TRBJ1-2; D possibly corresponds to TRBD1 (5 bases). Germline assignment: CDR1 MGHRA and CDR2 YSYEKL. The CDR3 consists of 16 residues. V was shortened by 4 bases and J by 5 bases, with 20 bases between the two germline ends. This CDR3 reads CASSPNLRERGYGYTF. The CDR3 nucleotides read TGCGCCAGCAGCCCCAACCTCAGGGAAAGAGGATATGGCTACACCTTC.

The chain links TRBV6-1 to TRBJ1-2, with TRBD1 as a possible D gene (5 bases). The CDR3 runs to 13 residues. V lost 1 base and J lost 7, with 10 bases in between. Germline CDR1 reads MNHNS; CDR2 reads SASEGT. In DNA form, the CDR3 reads TGTGCCAGCAGTGAAGGGGGCGGGGTTGGCTACACCTTC. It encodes CASSEGGGVGYTF.

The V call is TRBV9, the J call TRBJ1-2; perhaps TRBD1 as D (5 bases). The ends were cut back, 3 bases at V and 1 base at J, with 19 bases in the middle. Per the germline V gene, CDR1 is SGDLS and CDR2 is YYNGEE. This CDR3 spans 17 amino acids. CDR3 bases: TGTGCCAGCAGCGAAGGCCCCAGGGAAAGGAGTAACTATGGCTACACCTTC. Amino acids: CASSEGPRERSNYGYTF.

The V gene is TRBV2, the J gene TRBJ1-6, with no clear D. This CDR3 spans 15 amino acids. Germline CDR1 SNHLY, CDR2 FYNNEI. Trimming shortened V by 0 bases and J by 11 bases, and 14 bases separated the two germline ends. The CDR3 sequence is CASSEARGGATPLHF. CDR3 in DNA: TGTGCCAGCAGTGAAGCTAGAGGCGGAGCAACACCCCTCCACTTT.

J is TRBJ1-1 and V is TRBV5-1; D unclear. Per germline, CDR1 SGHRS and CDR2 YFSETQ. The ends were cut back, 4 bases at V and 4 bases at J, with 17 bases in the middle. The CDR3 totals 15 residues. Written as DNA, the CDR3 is TGCGCCAGCAGCCCGGGGAGGGCAGAGGGCACTGAAGCTTTCTTT. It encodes CASSPGRAEGTEAFF.

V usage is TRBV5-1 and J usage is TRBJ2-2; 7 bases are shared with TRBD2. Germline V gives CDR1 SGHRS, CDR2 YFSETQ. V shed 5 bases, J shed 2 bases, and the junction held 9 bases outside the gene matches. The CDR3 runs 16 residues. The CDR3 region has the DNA TGCGCCAGCAGACTAACCGGGACTACTAACACCGGGGAGCTGTTTTTT. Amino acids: CASRLTGTTNTGELFF.

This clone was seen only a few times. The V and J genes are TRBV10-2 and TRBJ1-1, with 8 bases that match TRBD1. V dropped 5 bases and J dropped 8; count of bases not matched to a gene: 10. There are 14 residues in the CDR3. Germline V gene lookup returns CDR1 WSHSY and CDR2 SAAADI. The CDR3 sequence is CASSFGQGRVEAFF. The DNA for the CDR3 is TGCGCCAGCAGTTTTGGACAGGGAAGGGTCGAAGCTTTCTTT.

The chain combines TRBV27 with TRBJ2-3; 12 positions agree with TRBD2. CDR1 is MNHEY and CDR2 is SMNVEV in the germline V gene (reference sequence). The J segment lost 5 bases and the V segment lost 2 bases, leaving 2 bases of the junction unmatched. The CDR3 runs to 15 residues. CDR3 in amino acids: CASSLRTSGEDTQYF. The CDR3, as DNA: TGTGCCAGCAGTTTACGGACTAGCGGGGAAGATACGCAGTATTTT.

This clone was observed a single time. Written as DNA, the CDR3 is TGTGCCAGCAGCCACGGGGTCAGGGGGAACTATGGCTACACCTTC. Its protein is CASSHGVRGNYGYTF. The chain joins TRBV11-1 to TRBJ1-2, with 7 positions matching TRBD1. The trim removed 5 bases at V and 2 bases at J, leaving 8 bases unmatched. This CDR3 comprises 15 residues. Looked up from germline, CDR1 is SGHAT and CDR2 is FQDESV (reference sequence).

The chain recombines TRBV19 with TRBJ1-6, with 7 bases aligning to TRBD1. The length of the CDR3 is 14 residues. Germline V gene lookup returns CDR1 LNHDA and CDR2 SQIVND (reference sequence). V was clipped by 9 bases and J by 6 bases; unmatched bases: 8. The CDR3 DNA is TGTGCCAGCCAACTCTACAGGGGTAATTCACCCCTCCACTTT. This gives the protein CASQLYRGNSPLHF. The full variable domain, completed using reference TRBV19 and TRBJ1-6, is DGGITQSPKYLFRKEGQNVTLSCEQNLNHDAMYWYRQDPGQGLRLIYYSQIVNDFQKGDIAEGYSVSREKKESFPLTVTSAQKNPTAFYLCASQLYRGNSPLHFGNGTRLTVT.

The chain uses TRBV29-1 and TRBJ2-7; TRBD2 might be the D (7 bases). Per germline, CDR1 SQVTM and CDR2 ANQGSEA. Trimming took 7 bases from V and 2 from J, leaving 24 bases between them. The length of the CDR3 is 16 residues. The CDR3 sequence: CSAEGGGGAATYEQYF. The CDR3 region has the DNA TGCAGCGCAGAGGGTGGAGGGGGGGCGGCTACCTACGAGCAGTACTTC.

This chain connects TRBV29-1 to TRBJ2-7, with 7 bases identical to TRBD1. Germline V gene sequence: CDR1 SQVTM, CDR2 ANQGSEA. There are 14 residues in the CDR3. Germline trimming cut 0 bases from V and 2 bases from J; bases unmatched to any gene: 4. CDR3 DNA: TGCAGCGTTGAAGAAGGGGGCCTGCCCTACGAGCAGTACTTC. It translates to CSVEEGGLPYEQYF.

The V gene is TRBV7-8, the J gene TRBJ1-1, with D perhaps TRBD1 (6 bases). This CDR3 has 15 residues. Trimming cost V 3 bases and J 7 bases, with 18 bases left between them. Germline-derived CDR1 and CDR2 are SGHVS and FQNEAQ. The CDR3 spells CASSLTGGTGLEAFF. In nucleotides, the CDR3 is TGTGCCAGCAGCTTGACAGGTGGTACCGGGCTTGAAGCTTTCTTT.

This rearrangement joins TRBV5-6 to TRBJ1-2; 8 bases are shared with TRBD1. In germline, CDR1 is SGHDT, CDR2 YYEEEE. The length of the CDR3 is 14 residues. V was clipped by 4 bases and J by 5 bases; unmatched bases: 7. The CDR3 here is CASSPGTGQYGYTF. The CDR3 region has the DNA TGTGCCAGCAGCCCAGGGACAGGCCAATATGGCTACACCTTC.

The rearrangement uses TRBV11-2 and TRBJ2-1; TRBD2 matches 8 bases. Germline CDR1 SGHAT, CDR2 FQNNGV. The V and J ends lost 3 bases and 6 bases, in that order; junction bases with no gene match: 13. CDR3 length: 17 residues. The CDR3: CASSLLPPLAGFNEQFF. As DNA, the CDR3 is TGTGCCAGCAGCTTGCTCCCGCCCCTAGCGGGCTTCAATGAGCAGTTCTTC.

In DNA, the CDR3 is TGTGCCAGCAGCGGAGAAAATCCGAACACCGGGGAGCTGTTTTTT. Translated, it gives CASSGENPNTGELFF. The rearrangement uses TRBV19 and TRBJ2-2; a weak D match, TRBD2 (5 bases). The CDR3 spans 15 residues. Between the trimmed V and J ends, which lost 9 bases and 0 bases, there was a span of 14 bases. Germline V gene lookup returns CDR1 LNHDA and CDR2 SQIVND (reference sequence).

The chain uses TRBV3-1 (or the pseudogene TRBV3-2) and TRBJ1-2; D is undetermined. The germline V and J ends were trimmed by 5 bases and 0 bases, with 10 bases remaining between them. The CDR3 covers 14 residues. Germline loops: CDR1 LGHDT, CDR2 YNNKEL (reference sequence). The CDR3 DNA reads TGTGCCAGCAGCTACCTTACATCTAACTATGGCTACACCTTC. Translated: CASSYLTSNYGYTF.

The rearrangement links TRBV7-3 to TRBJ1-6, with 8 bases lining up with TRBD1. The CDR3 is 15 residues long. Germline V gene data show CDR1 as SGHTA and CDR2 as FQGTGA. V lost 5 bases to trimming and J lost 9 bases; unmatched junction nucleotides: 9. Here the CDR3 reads CASSVLGQGRSPLHF. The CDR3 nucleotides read TGTGCCAGCAGCGTTCTCGGACAGGGTCGTTCACCCCTCCACTTT. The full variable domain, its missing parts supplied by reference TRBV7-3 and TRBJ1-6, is GAGVSQTPSNKVTEKGKYVELRCDPISGHTALYWYRQSLGQGPEFLIYFQGTGAADDSGLPNDRFFAVRPEGSVSTLKIQRTERGDSAVYLCASSVLGQGRSPLHFGNGTRLTVT.

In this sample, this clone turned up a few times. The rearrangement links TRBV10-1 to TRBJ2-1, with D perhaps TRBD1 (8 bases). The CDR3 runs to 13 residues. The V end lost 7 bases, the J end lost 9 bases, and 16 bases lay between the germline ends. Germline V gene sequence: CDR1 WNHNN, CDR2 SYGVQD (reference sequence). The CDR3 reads CASTQTGEGEQFF. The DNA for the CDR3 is TGCGCCAGCACTCAGACAGGGGAGGGTGAGCAGTTCTTC.